This is a list of T cell receptor beta chains from one sample in a study of blood T cell repertoires in COVID-19. Produced via immunoSEQ multiplex PCR; TCRdb's table is partial and in-frame only. Counted here are 140,000 to 150,000 clones, more than 75% occurring once; the ten biggest clones make up roughly 4.3%. The specimen was peripheral blood. The source is a man aged 60 to 69 with acute or convalescent COVID-19. Both conserved end residues are part of each CDR3. The D gene is left open where the match is weak. Part of the rows lack a size; the others show once, few, many or a class for expanded clones.

abundance	d_gene	v_gene	j_gene	CDR3nt	CDR3aa
once	TRBD2	TRBV27	TRBJ2-1	TGTGCCAGCAGTTCAAGGACTAGCGGGAGGCCAAATGAGCAGTTCTTC	CASSSRTSGRPNEQFF
-	-	TRBV18	TRBJ1-2	TGTGCCAGCTCACCAACCCCAGGGAAAACCGGCTACACCTTC	CASSPTPGKTGYTF
-	TRBD1	TRBV5-4	TRBJ1-1	TGTGCCAGCAGCAGGACAGGGGCCTCTGAAGCTTTCTTT	CASSRTGASEAFF
-	TRBD1	TRBV14	TRBJ1-1	TGTGCCAGCAGCCAAGCCAACCCTCTGGACAGGGGGCTGAACACTGAAGCTTTCTTT	CASSQANPLDRGLNTEAFF
-	TRBD1	TRBV5-1	TRBJ1-3	TGCGCCAGCAGCTGGACAGGGAACTCTGGAAACACCATATATTTT	CASSWTGNSGNTIYF
-	TRBD1	TRBV19	TRBJ1-3	TGTGCCAGTAGCGCCAGACGACAGGGGGAAGGAAACACCATATATTTT	CASSARRQGEGNTIYF
-	-	TRBV2	TRBJ2-1	TGTGCCAGCAATTGGCGGGGAGACAATGAGCAGTTCTTC	CASNWRGDNEQFF
-	-	TRBV4-1	TRBJ1-5	TGCGCCAGCAGCCAAGACCCCAAGGGCGGGGTAAGGCAGCCCCAGCATTTT	CASSQDPKGGVRQPQHF
-	TRBD1	TRBV11-1	TRBJ2-1	TGTGCCAGCAGCTCACTAGGGACAGGGGGACACAATGAGCAGTTCTTC	CASSSLGTGGHNEQFF
-	-	TRBV9	TRBJ2-3	TGTGCCAGCAGCGTAGGTAGCACAATCGATACGCAGTATTTT	CASSVGSTIDTQYF
few	TRBD1	TRBV12-5	TRBJ1-5	TGTGCTAGTGGTTCTGGGACAGGGGATCAGCCCCAGCATTTT	CASGSGTGDQPQHF
-	TRBD1	TRBV4-1	TRBJ2-7	TGCGCCAGCAGCCAAGTCCGGACAGGCTCCTACGAGCAGTACTTC	CASSQVRTGSYEQYF
-	TRBD2	TRBV11-2	TRBJ2-1	TGTGCCAGCAGCTTAGATAGTCCCTCACTAGCGGGAGTCTATGAGCAGTTCTTC	CASSLDSPSLAGVYEQFF
-	-	TRBV10-2	TRBJ2-3	TGCGCCAGCAGTGATAGAGGGGGGGGAGATACGCAGTATTTT	CASSDRGGGDTQYF
-	-	TRBV9	TRBJ1-1	TGTGCCAGCAGCGTTGACACCCCCACTGAAGCTTTCTTT	CASSVDTPTEAFF
-	-	TRBV27	TRBJ1-1	TGTGCCACCTCCGCCCAGGGGAAGTGGGCTGAAGCTTTCTTT	CATSAQGKWAEAFF
-	-	TRBV7-9	TRBJ2-5	TGTGCCAGCAGCTTATGGGCCAGGGGAGAGACCCAGTACTTC	CASSLWARGETQYF
-	-	TRBV4-1	TRBJ1-5	TGCGCCAGCAGACAGGCGGACAGCAACAATCAGCCCCAGCATTTT	CASRQADSNNQPQHF
-	TRBD2	TRBV7-6	TRBJ2-1	TGTGCCAGCAGCTTAGACGGGGGGATGGGGAGCTCCTACAATGAGCAGTTCTTC	CASSLDGGMGSSYNEQFF
-	-	TRBV2	TRBJ1-2	TGTGCCAGCAGTGTATCCCGGCAGGGAATACTCGGCTACACCTTC	CASSVSRQGILGYTF
-	-	TRBV9	TRBJ1-2	TGTGCCAGCAGCAGCCCGGGGAGCTATGGCTACACCTTC	CASSSPGSYGYTF
-	-	TRBV18	TRBJ1-2	TGTGCCAGCTCACCAGAGTTACAGGGTGACTATGGCTACACCTTC	CASSPELQGDYGYTF
-	TRBD2	TRBV11-3	TRBJ2-3	TGTGCCAGCAGCTTGGGGACTAGCGGGGCCTCCACAGATACGCAGTATTTT	CASSLGTSGASTDTQYF
-	-	TRBV3-1/TRBV3-2	TRBJ2-1	TGTGCCAGCAGCCCCCGAGGAACTCCCGTTGGGGAGCAGTTCTTC	CASSPRGTPVGEQFF
-	TRBD1	TRBV7-2	TRBJ1-1	TGTGCCAGCAGCTCCCTTACAGGGGCCAATGAAGCTTTCTTT	CASSSLTGANEAFF
few	-	TRBV19	TRBJ1-5	TGTGCCAGTAGCGGGGTGGGAGGCAATCAGCCCCAGCATTTT	CASSGVGGNQPQHF
-	-	TRBV27	TRBJ2-1	TGTGCCAGCAGGACTAGTGGTTTAGTGAATGAGCAGTTCTTC	CASRTSGLVNEQFF
-	-	TRBV3-1/TRBV3-2	TRBJ2-1	TGTGCCAGCAGCCATAGGGGACTTTCCAATGAGCAGTTCTTC	CASSHRGLSNEQFF
once	-	TRBV11-2	TRBJ2-7	TGTGCCAGCAGCTTCCAGGGGGGCGCTGAGTCCGAGCAGTACTTC	CASSFQGGAESEQYF
-	TRBD2	TRBV5-4	TRBJ2-1	TGTGCCAGCAGCTTGGTAGCGGGAGTGGACAATGAGCAGTTCTTC	CASSLVAGVDNEQFF
-	-	TRBV20-1	TRBJ1-5	TGCAGTGCTAGTCTGGGGGCTGGGCAGCCCCAGCATTTT	CSASLGAGQPQHF
-	TRBD1	TRBV24-1	TRBJ2-7	TGTGCCACCAGTGATCACGGACAGGGGGCAGACGAGCAGTACTTC	CATSDHGQGADEQYF
-	TRBD1	TRBV3-1/TRBV3-2	TRBJ1-2	TGTGCCAGCAGCCAGATACAGGGGGCAAACACCTTC	CASSQIQGANTF
-	TRBD2	TRBV24-1	TRBJ2-3	TGTGCCACCAGTGATCCCGGGACTACTAACACAGATACGCAGTATTTT	CATSDPGTTNTDTQYF
-	TRBD2	TRBV9	TRBJ2-5	TGTGCCAGCAGCGCCGGACTAGCGGGAGGGCCATTTTTGGACCAAGAGACCCAGTACTTC	CASSAGLAGGPFLDQETQYF
-	-	TRBV3-1/TRBV3-2	TRBJ2-2	TGTGCCAGCAGCCGGTCGCTGGGCTCGAACACCGGGGAGCTGTTTTTT	CASSRSLGSNTGELFF
few	TRBD2	TRBV6-5	TRBJ2-5	TGTGCCAGCAATCGTCGGGAGGGTCACGAGACCCAGTACTTC	CASNRREGHETQYF
-	-	TRBV7-8	TRBJ1-4	TGTGCCAGCAGCTTAGGGTCGGACAAGCATGAAAAACTGTTTTTT	CASSLGSDKHEKLFF
-	TRBD2	TRBV7-8	TRBJ2-5	TGTGCCAGCAGCAGCGGTCTAGCGGAACCCCAAGAGACCCAGTACTTC	CASSSGLAEPQETQYF
-	TRBD2	TRBV6-5	TRBJ2-3	TGTGCCAGCCACGGGGGGGTCACAGATACGCAGTATTTT	CASHGGVTDTQYF
-	-	TRBV9	TRBJ2-1	TGTGCCAGCAGCTCACGCGACCAGACAGGTCTCCTTATTGGTGAGCAGTTCTTC	CASSSRDQTGLLIGEQFF
-	TRBD2	TRBV2	TRBJ2-7	TGTGCCAGCAGTGAAACTAGCGGGAGGTACGAGCAGTACTTC	CASSETSGRYEQYF
-	TRBD2	TRBV7-9	TRBJ2-3	TGTGCCAGCAGCCCACCCCTAGCGGGAGACGACCCGCAGTATTTT	CASSPPLAGDDPQYF
-	-	TRBV27	TRBJ2-7	TGTGCCAGCAGTTTCCGGACAGACTACGAGCAGTACTTC	CASSFRTDYEQYF
-	TRBD1	TRBV29-1	TRBJ2-2	TGCAGCGTTGAAGAAGTGGCCAGGGGGCGGAACACCGGGGAGCTGTTTTTT	CSVEEVARGRNTGELFF
-	TRBD2	TRBV5-6	TRBJ2-5	TGTGCCAGCAGCTTGGGGGCTAGCGGGACCCAAGAGACCCAGTACTTC	CASSLGASGTQETQYF
-	TRBD2	TRBV5-4	TRBJ2-3	TGTGCCAGCAGCTTGAGGGCTAGCGGGAGAACAGATACGCAGTATTTT	CASSLRASGRTDTQYF
once	TRBD2	TRBV10-1	TRBJ2-1	TGCGCCAGCAGTGAGGGTACAGCGGGATACAATGAGCAGTTCTTC	CASSEGTAGYNEQFF
-	-	TRBV6-4	TRBJ1-1	TGTGCCAGCAGGCTACAGGGTGGGAACACTGAAGCTTTCTTT	CASRLQGGNTEAFF
many	-	TRBV30	TRBJ2-1	TGTGCCTGGAGTCCAACGGGGTTTGAGCAGTTCTTC	CAWSPTGFEQFF
many	-	TRBV5-1	TRBJ1-1	TGCGCCAGCAGCTTAGGACAGCTATACACTGAAGCTTTCTTT	CASSLGQLYTEAFF
-	TRBD2	TRBV24-1	TRBJ2-3	TGTGCCACCAGTGAGAGCGGGAGGAGGACAGATACGCAGTATTTT	CATSESGRRTDTQYF
-	-	TRBV2	TRBJ1-2	TGTGCCAGCAGTATTACGGCGGGGGGTATGGGTGGCTACACCTTC	CASSITAGGMGGYTF
-	-	TRBV18	TRBJ2-3	TGTGCCAGCTCATCTATTCCGGGGGAACGCGCAGATACGCAGTATTTT	CASSSIPGERADTQYF
-	TRBD1	TRBV6-6	TRBJ2-5	TGTGCCAGCAGTATCCGACAGGGGCCAAACCAAGAGACCCAGTACTTC	CASSIRQGPNQETQYF
-	-	TRBV27	TRBJ1-2	TGTGCCAGCAGTTTATCGATAGGGCAGGGCCTGACCCTGAGTGGCTACACCTTC	CASSLSIGQGLTLSGYTF
-	-	TRBV4-1	TRBJ1-1	TGCGCCAGCAGCCAAGATCCCACATTTGAAGCTTTCTTT	CASSQDPTFEAFF